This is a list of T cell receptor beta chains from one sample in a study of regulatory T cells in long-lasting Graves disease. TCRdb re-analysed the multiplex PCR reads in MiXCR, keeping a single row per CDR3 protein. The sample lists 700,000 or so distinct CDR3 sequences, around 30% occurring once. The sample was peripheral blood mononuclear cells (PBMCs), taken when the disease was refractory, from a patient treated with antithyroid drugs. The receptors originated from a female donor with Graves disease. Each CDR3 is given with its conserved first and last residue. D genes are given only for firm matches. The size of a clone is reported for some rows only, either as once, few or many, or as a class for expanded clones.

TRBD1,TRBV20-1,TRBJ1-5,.,TGCAGTGCACTCGACAGGGTGCTTAATAGCAATCAGCCCCAGCATTTT,CSALDRVLNSNQPQHF
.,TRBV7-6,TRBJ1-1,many,TGTGCCAGCAGCAAACCAGGGAACACTGAAGCTTTCTTT,CASSKPGNTEAFF
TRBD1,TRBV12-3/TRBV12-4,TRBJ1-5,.,TGTGCCAGCAAGGGGACAGACCATAGCAATCAGCCCCAGCATTTT,CASKGTDHSNQPQHF
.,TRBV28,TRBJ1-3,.,TGTGCCAGCAGTTTACACAGGAGCTCTGGAAACACCATATATTTT,CASSLHRSSGNTIYF
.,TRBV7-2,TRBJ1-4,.,TGTGCCAGCAGCTTATCGGTGGCTATGAAACTGTTTTTT,CASSLSVAMKLFF
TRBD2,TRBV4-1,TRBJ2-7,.,TGTGCCAGCAGCCAAGAGCGGGGATACGAGCAGTACTTC,CASSQERGYEQYF
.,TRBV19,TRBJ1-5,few,TGTGCCAGCGCGTCCCTCGGGGGTAGCAATCAGCCCCAGCATTTT,CASASLGGSNQPQHF
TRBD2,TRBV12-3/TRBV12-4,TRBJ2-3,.,TGTGCCAGCAGTTTAGGGCTAGCGGGAGTGGTGGATACGCAGTATTTT,CASSLGLAGVVDTQYF
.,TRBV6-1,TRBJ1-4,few,TGTGCCAGCAGTCTCCGGACAAACTCACTGTTTTTT,CASSLRTNSLFF
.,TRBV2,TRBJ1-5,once,TGTGCCAGCAGTGAAGCGAAGATCGCGGGAATCGATCAGCCCCAGCATTTT,CASSEAKIAGIDQPQHF
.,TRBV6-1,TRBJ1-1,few,TGTGCCAGCAGTGAAGGATTCTTTATCGGGGTCGCTTCCGGGGGTGAAGCTTTCTTT,CASSEGFFIGVASGGEAFF
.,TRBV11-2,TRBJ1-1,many,TGTGCCAGCAGCTTAGATGGAGCTGAAGCTTTCTTT,CASSLDGAEAFF
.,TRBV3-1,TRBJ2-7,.,TGTGCCAGCAGCCTCCTGGGCCGGGAGTGGTACGAGCAGTACTTC,CASSLLGREWYEQYF
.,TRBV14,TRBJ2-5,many,TGTGCCAGCAGCCAAGTCATCCGGTACGGTGGGACCCAGTACTTC,CASSQVIRYGGTQYF
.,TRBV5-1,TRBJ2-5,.,TGCGCCAGCAGCAGATCGGGACCTCAAGAGACCCAGTACTTC,CASSRSGPQETQYF
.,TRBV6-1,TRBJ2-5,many,TGTGCCAGCAGACATACAGTAGAGACCCAGTACTTC,CASRHTVETQYF
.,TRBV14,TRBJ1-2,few,TGTGCCAGCAGCCCGTTATCAGGGCACGGCTACACCTTC,CASSPLSGHGYTF
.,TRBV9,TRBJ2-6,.,TGTGCCAGCAGCGTGGAGGGCTCTGGGGCCAACGTCCTGACTTTC,CASSVEGSGANVLTF
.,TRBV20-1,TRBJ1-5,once,TGCAGTGCTTCAAAGGATCAGCCCCAGCATTTT,CSASKDQPQHF
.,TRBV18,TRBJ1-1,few,TGTGCCAGCTTGGAGGGGCAGAACACTGAAGCTTTCTTT,CASLEGQNTEAFF
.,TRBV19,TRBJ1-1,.,TGTGCCAGTTACGGGTTGCGCACTGAAGCTTTCTTT,CASYGLRTEAFF
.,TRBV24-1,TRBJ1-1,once,TGTGCCACCAGTTCCCCCATGAACACTGAAGCTTTCTTT,CATSSPMNTEAFF
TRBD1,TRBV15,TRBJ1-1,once,TGTGCCACCAGAAGAGGGGGCGCAGGGAACACTGAAGCTTTCTTT,CATRRGGAGNTEAFF
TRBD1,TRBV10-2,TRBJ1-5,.,TGCGCCAGCAGTGTGTCAGGACGAGGGGGCAGGGGAGGCGATCAGCCCCAGCATTTT,CASSVSGRGGRGGDQPQHF
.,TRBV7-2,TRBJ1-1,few,TGTGCCAGCAGCTTACGGAAGATATCTATCCTGAACACTGAAGCTTTCTTT,CASSLRKISILNTEAFF
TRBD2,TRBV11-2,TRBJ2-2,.,TGTGCCAGCAGCCGGGTAGCGGGTTCGAACACCGGGGAGCTGTTTTTT,CASSRVAGSNTGELFF
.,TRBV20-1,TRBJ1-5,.,TGCAGTGCTAGGTTGTCCGGAGGTAGAGCGCCCCAGCATTTT,CSARLSGGRAPQHF